This TCR beta chain emerged from a study of blood T cell repertoires in COVID-19 (dated by TCRdb to the early 2020s). Background on the whole study: The collaborator samples originated in the United States, Italy and Spain and spanned the acute and convalescent phases of COVID-19. The material from the prospective study consisted of cDNA or gDNA derived from T cells, B-cell-depleted T cells, or PBMCs. The dataset comprised deeply sampled blood TCRbeta repertoires from subjects exposed to, actively infected with, or recovered from COVID-19. The repertoires were released in a freely available public database intended as a resource for research on the immune response to SARS-CoV-2. Samples came from the ongoing ImmuneRACE study (first 160 participants) plus 1,254 subjects from 6 global collaborators. The sample metadata nearly always contained a de-identified subject ID, COVID-19 status, age in years and sex. Where available, HLA class I and class II types were taken from metadata supplied by the sample provider and were not determined by assay-based typing.

The collaborating institutions used their own protocols to collect whole blood in K2EDTA tubes. Collaborator samples were shipped for TCRbeta analysis as frozen whole blood, isolated PBMCs, or DNA extracted from either sample type. At the junction V is shortened by 3 bases and J by 11 bases, with 8 bases in between. The germline V gene (reference sequence) provides CDR1 LNHDA and CDR2 SQIVND. The CDR3 covers 12 residues, taking in both the cysteine and the phenylalanine. Only the CDR3 portion is preserved as DNA: 36 bases, with reading frame beginning at the first base. The research as a whole found: Clinical and demographic metadata were provided uncurated, with the amount varying by source and participant.

The immunoSEQ Assay, a bias-controlled multiplex PCR, was used to amplify TCRbeta CDR3 regions from genomic DNA. The published analysis was carried out like this. Within the assay, amplification of reference gene primers was used to estimate how many nucleated cells each sample contained. To quantify the absolute abundance of each unique TCRbeta CDR3 rearrangement, sequence reads were collapsed and filtered. For each sample, productive Simpson clonality was calculated as the square root of Simpson's diversity index over productive rearrangements. TCRdb carries this immuneACCESS record with in-frame sequences only. Its versions omit some clonotypes, under half of them owing to an unresolved V gene in the studies checked, with the rest unexplained. V, J and clone size are those of that table, while D and trimming were read from the DNA. The sample table holds 140,000 or so clones, of which 65% to 80% were seen once. The ten largest make up more than 1.5% of the sample.

This clone turned up a few times. Its antigen specificity is not known. No base quality values were provided; no much bigger clone lies one nucleotide off. This receptor was obtained from a woman aged 60 to 75 with acute or convalescent COVID-19. Sequenced input: peripheral blood. The chain links TRBV19 with TRBJ1-6; TRBD1 could be the D gene, as 5 bases match. The nucleotides are TGTGCCAGTAGTATTGGGGCCACACCCCTCCACTTT. The translation is CASSIGATPLHF.